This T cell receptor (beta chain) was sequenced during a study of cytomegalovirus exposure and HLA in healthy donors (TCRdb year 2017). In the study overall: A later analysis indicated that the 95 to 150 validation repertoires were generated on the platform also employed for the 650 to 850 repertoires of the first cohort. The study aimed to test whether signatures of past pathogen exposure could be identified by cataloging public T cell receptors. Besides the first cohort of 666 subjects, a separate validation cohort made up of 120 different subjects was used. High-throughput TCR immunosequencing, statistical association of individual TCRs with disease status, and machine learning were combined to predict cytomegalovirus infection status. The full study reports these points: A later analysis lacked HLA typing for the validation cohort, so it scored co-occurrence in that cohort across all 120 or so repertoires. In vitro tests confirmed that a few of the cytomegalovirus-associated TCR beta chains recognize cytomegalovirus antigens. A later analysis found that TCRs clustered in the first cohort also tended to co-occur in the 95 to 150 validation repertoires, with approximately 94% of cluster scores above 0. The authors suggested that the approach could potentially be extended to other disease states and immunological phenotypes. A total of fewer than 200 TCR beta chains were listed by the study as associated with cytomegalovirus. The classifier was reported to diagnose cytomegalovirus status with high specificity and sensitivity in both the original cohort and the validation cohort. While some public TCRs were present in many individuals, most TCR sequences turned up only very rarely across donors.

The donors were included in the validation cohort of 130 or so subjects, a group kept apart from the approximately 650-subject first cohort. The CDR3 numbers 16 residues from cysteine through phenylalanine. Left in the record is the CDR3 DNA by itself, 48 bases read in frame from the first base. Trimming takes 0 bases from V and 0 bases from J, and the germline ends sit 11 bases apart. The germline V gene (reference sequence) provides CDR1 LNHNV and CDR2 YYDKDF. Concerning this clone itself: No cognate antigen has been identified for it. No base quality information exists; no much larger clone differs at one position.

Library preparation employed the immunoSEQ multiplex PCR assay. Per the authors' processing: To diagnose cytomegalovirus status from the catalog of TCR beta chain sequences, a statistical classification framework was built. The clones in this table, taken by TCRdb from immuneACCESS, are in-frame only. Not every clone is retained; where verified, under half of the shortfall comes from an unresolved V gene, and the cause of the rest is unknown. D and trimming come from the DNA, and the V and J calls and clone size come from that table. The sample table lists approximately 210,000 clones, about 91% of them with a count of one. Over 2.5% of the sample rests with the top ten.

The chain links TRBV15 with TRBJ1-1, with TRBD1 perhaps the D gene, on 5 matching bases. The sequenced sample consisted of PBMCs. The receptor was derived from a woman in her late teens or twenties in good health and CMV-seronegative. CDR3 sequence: CATSRDSEGLNTEAFF. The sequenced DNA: TGTGCCACCAGCAGAGATTCGGAGGGACTGAACACTGAAGCTTTCTTT. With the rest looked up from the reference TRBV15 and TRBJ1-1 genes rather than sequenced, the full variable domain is DAMVIQNPRYQVTQFGKPVTLSCSQTLNHNVMYWYQQKSSQAPKLLFHYYDKDFNNEADTPDNFQSRRPNTSFCFLDIRSPGLGDTAMYLCATSRDSEGLNTEAFFGQGTRLTVV.